The subject of this entry is one TCR beta chain. This entry belongs to a study of CD8 T cells in Susac syndrome. The CDR3 totals 14 residues. Per the germline V gene, CDR1 is SGHNT and CDR2 is YYREEE (reference sequence). V was pared by 4 bases and J by 1 base, with 11 bases between. In blood CD8+ and CD4+ T cells, TCR beta underwent sequencing. FACS was used to enrich TEMRA cells, whereas the CD8+ and CD4+ T cells were obtained by negative isolation. RNA totalling about 0.5 to 1 ug underwent reverse transcription with random hexamers. MiXCR, run by TCRdb on the immunoSEQ multiplex PCR reads, gives a single entry per CDR3 protein. There are around 300,000 distinct CDR3 sequences in the sample; 65% to 90% occur only once, and 0.21% lies in the top ten.

The sequencing sample was made of CD8+ T cells from PBMCs. This TCR derives from a human donor with multiple sclerosis. The chain is built from TRBV5-4 and TRBJ2-5; D remains ambiguous. The CDR3 reads CASSGWTVQETQYF. Here the CDR3 DNA reads TGTGCCAGCAGCGGATGGACGGTCCAAGAGACCCAGTACTTC. Full variable domain (missing parts from reference TRBV5-4 and TRBJ2-5): ETGVTQSPTHLIKTRGQQVTLRCSSQSGHNTVSWYQQALGQGPQFIFQYYREEENGRGNFPPRFSGLQFPNYSSELNVNALELDDSALYLCASSGWTVQETQYFGPGTRLLVL.